The 24 T cell receptor beta chains given below trace back to one sample, sequenced in a study of blood T cell repertoires in COVID-19. TCRdb's copy holds only in-frame clones and misses some; the assay was immunoSEQ multiplex PCR. The sample records under 400,000 clones, around 88% being singletons. The sequenced sample was peripheral blood. The receptors stem from a woman aged 30 to 39 with COVID-19, enrolled during active disease.

The rearrangement joins TRBV28 to TRBJ1-5; D gene uncertain. V was pared by 3 bases and J by 5 bases, with 8 bases between. Germline V gene sequence: CDR1 MDHEN, CDR2 SYDVKM. This CDR3 comprises 13 residues. CDR3 amino acids: CASSFSRYQPQHF. CDR3 DNA sequence: TGTGCCAGCAGTTTTTCCAGATATCAGCCCCAGCATTTT.

The gene calls are TRBV7-2 and TRBJ1-3; 8 bases agree with TRBD1. V shed 5 bases and J 4 bases; nucleotides not matched to a gene: 7. Germline-derived CDR1 and CDR2 are SGHTA and FQGNSA. This CDR3 is 15 amino acids long. The CDR3 loop reads CASSPRTGYGNTIYF. The CDR3 DNA follows: TGTGCCAGCAGCCCGCGGACAGGGTACGGAAACACCATATATTTT.

This rearrangement joins TRBV11-2 to TRBJ2-3; possibly TRBD2 for D (6 bases). V lost 3 bases, J lost 2 bases, and 12 bases lay in between. Germline V gives CDR1 SGHAT, CDR2 FQNNGV. This CDR3 has 15 residues. The CDR3 here is CASSFRASDTDTQYF. The DNA for the CDR3 is TGTGCCAGCAGCTTTCGGGCTAGCGACACAGATACGCAGTATTTT.

V usage is TRBV30 and J usage is TRBJ1-3, with D perhaps TRBD1 (5 bases). Trimming cost V 4 bases and J 0 bases, with 16 bases left between them. Germline V gene data show CDR1 as GTSNPN and CDR2 as SVGIG (reference sequence). The CDR3 is 16 residues long. The CDR3 region has the DNA TGTGCCTGGACTGGCTGGTCCAGGGCCTCTGGAAACACCATATATTTT. Protein: CAWTGWSRASGNTIYF.

This chain joins TRBV7-9 and TRBJ1-2; tentative D call: TRBD1 (6 bases). The V and J ends lost 0 bases and 7 bases respectively, with 18 bases between them. The germline V gene has CDR1 SEHNR and CDR2 FQNEAQ (reference sequence). CDR3 length: 16 residues. In nucleotides, the CDR3 is TGTGCCAGCAGCTTAGCCAAGGTCAGGGGTTTGGGTGGCTACACCTTC. It codes for CASSLAKVRGLGGYTF.

The rearrangement uses TRBV6-5 and TRBJ1-1, with 7 positions matching TRBD1. The junction had 7 bases not matched to a gene; V was cut back by 4 bases and J by 2 bases. CDR1 is MNHEY and CDR2 is SVGAGI in the germline V gene. The CDR3 totals 15 residues. The chain's CDR3 is CASSLGGTRNTEAFF. The CDR3 DNA follows: TGTGCCAGCAGTTTAGGGGGCACCCGAAACACTGAAGCTTTCTTT.

This chain joins TRBV30 and TRBJ1-1, with TRBD1 matching 10 bases. Trimming at V came to 1 base and at J to 6 bases, leaving 14 bases not matched to a gene. Germline V lookup: CDR1 GTSNPN, CDR2 SVGIG (reference sequence). The CDR3 length is 17 residues. CDR3 nucleotides: TGTGCCTGGAGTGCCCCTTCCCCGACAGGGGGCTTCGCTGAAGCTTTCTTT. Residues: CAWSAPSPTGGFAEAFF.

This clone was counted between two and nine times. The chain couples TRBV7-3 to TRBJ1-1; D unresolved. V was pared by 1 base and J by 5 bases, with 11 bases between. The CDR3 is 14 residues long. Germline V CDR1 and CDR2: SGHTA, FQGTGA. The CDR3 coding sequence is TGTGCCAGCAGCTTAAGACGGGAGGGTACTGAAGCTTTCTTT. Translating it yields CASSLRREGTEAFF.

The CDR3 spells CASSQERGGFAPLHF. In DNA form, the CDR3 reads TGTGCCAGCAGCCAAGAACGCGGAGGGTTCGCACCCCTCCACTTT. This chain joins TRBV4-2 and TRBJ1-6, with D unresolved. V gave up 0 bases and J gave up 11 bases, with 14 bases separating them. Germline V gene lookup returns CDR1 LGHNA and CDR2 YNFKEQ. This CDR3 has 15 amino acids.

This rearrangement joins TRBV2 to TRBJ2-5; perhaps TRBD1 as D (6 bases). The CDR3 spans 14 residues. Germline CDR1 reads SNHLY; CDR2 reads FYNNEI. The V end lost 7 bases, the J end lost 3 bases, and 15 bases lay between the germline ends. CDR3 residues: CASKDSLLEETQYF. DNA for the CDR3: TGTGCCAGCAAGGACAGCCTATTAGAAGAGACCCAGTACTTC.

This clone came up a few times. V gene TRBV9 combines with J gene TRBJ1-4; D perhaps matches TRBD1 (5 bases). Trimming pared 4 bases from V and 3 bases from J, leaving 16 bases between. The CDR3 runs to 16 residues. CDR1 is SGDLS and CDR2 is YYNGEE in the germline V gene. This chain's CDR3 is CASSPLPTGPNEKLFF. As DNA, the CDR3 is TGTGCCAGCAGCCCCTTACCCACAGGCCCTAATGAAAAACTGTTTTTT.

This rearrangement joins TRBV7-3 to TRBJ1-6; TRBD1 matches 9 bases. Germline values: CDR1 SGHTA, CDR2 FQGTGA. The CDR3 has 14 amino acids. The V segment lost 3 bases and the J segment 7 bases; nucleotides outside the gene matches: 1. In DNA form, the CDR3 reads TGTGCCAGCAGCTTGGACAGGGGAAATTCACCCCTCCACTTT. Translation: CASSLDRGNSPLHF.

CDR3 loop: CASSLRQGYEQYF. The CDR3, as DNA: TGTGCCAGCAGTTTGAGACAGGGGTACGAGCAGTACTTC. The rearrangement joins TRBV12-3 or TRBV12-4 to TRBJ2-7, with 8 positions matching TRBD1. This CDR3 spans 13 amino acids. V gave up 3 bases and J gave up 4 bases; unmatched junction bases: 2.

The rearrangement joins TRBV7-2 to TRBJ2-3; perhaps TRBD2 as D (5 bases). CDR3 length equals 13 residues. CDR1 is SGHTA and CDR2 is FQGNSA in the germline V gene. Trimming took off 1 base at V and 4 bases at J, with 6 bases between the two ends. The CDR3 loop reads CASSLGLPDTQYF. The CDR3 DNA reads as TGTGCCAGCAGCTTAGGACTACCAGATACGCAGTATTTT.

The chain combines TRBV11-3 with TRBJ2-3, with D possibly matching TRBD1 (5 bases). The CDR3 sequence is 14 residues long. The V and J ends lost 5 bases and 2 bases respectively, with 11 bases between them. From germline, CDR1 is SGHNT and CDR2 YENEEA. The CDR3 sequence: CASSTGHTTDTQYF. The CDR3 DNA is TGTGCCAGCAGCACTGGACATACCACAGATACGCAGTATTTT.

The chain recombines TRBV2 with TRBJ2-1; the match to TRBD2 covers 11 bases. Germline V gene data show CDR1 as SNHLY and CDR2 as FYNNEI. V lost 2 bases to trimming and J lost 6 bases; unmatched junction nucleotides: 9. The CDR3 is 17 residues long. The CDR3 region is CASSEYLAGGLGNEQFF. DNA for the CDR3: TGTGCCAGCAGTGAATACTTAGCGGGGGGGTTAGGCAATGAGCAGTTCTTC. The whole variable domain, remainder taken from reference TRBV2 and TRBJ2-1, is EPEVTQTPSHQVTQMGQEVILRCVPISNHLYFYWYRQILGQKVEFLVSFYNNEISEKSEIFDDQFSVERPDGSNFTLKIRSTKLEDSAMYFCASSEYLAGGLGNEQFFGPGTRLTVL.

V and J are TRBV5-5 and TRBJ2-5; a possible D gene is TRBD2 (6 bases). Germline-derived CDR1 and CDR2 are SGHKS and YYEKEE (reference sequence). Trimming shortened V by 4 bases and J by 2 bases, and 12 bases separated the two germline ends. This CDR3 has 14 residues. Here the CDR3 reads CASSAGTVQETQYF. The CDR3 coding sequence is TGTGCCAGCAGCGCCGGGACTGTACAAGAGACCCAGTACTTC.

V and J are TRBV7-7 and TRBJ2-1; 8 nucleotides match TRBD2. The CDR3 covers 14 residues. V was pared by 5 bases and J by 6 bases, with 6 bases of the junction left unmatched. Germline V CDR1 and CDR2: SSHAT, FNYEAQ (reference sequence). The CDR3 here is CASSPGLDFNEQFF. DNA of the CDR3: TGTGCCAGCAGCCCGGGACTAGACTTCAATGAGCAGTTCTTC.

This sequence joins TRBV6-1 and TRBJ2-6; TRBD2 is a possible D gene (6 bases). V lost 2 bases to trimming and J lost 1 base, with 9 bases between them. CDR3 length equals 16 residues. Germline assignment: CDR1 MNHNS and CDR2 SASEGT. In DNA form, the CDR3 reads TGTGCCAGCAGTGAACAGGCGGGATCTGGGGCCAACGTCCTGACTTTC. Protein: CASSEQAGSGANVLTF.

J is TRBJ1-6 and V is TRBV5-5; D not certain. CDR3 length: 13 amino acids. The germline gives CDR1 SGHKS, CDR2 YYEKEE (reference sequence). V was cut by 0 bases and J by 7 bases, with 5 bases left in between. The CDR3 coding sequence is TGTGCCAGCAGCTTGGACAGAAATTCACCCCTCCACTTT. It encodes CASSLDRNSPLHF. Full variable domain (rest looked up from reference TRBV5-5 and TRBJ1-6): DAGVTQSPTHLIKTRGQQVTLRCSPISGHKSVSWYQQVLGQGPQFIFQYYEKEERGRGNFPDRFSARQFPNYSSELNVNALLLGDSALYLCASSLDRNSPLHFGNGTRLTVT.

The gene calls are TRBV9 and TRBJ1-2, with D hard to call. CDR1 is SGDLS and CDR2 is YYNGEE in the germline V gene. The CDR3 sequence is 15 residues long. V was cut by 4 bases and J by 2 bases, with 15 bases left in between. The CDR3: CASSSEGGGNYGYTF. The CDR3 coding sequence is TGTGCCAGCAGCTCCGAAGGTGGCGGCAACTATGGCTACACCTTC.

The V and J genes are TRBV9 and TRBJ2-1; TRBD2 matches at 10 bases. Germline CDR1 is SGDLS and CDR2 is YYNGEE. Trimming at V came to 7 bases and at J to 8 bases, leaving 9 bases not matched to a gene. The CDR3 consists of 14 residues. The CDR3 DNA reads as TGTGCCAGCGGTAGGGCTAGCGGGGGCGATGAGCAGTTCTTC. Translated: CASGRASGGDEQFF.

The CDR3 DNA reads as TGCGCCAGCACCTCGGGAGGGGGCACAGATACGCAGTATTTT. Its translation: CASTSGGGTDTQYF. The chain links TRBV4-1 to TRBJ2-3; TRBD2 agrees at 8 bases. J gave up 1 base and V 7 bases, and 4 bases lay outside the gene matches. The CDR3 covers 14 residues. CDR1 and CDR2 (germline): MGHRA, YSYEKL.

The chain recombines TRBV3-1 (or the pseudogene TRBV3-2) with TRBJ1-3; perhaps TRBD1 as D (5 bases). CDR3 length: 14 residues. Deletions cut 2 bases from V and 0 bases from J, with 5 bases between. Germline CDR1 LGHDT, CDR2 YNNKEL (reference sequence). The CDR3 DNA is TGTGCCAGCAGCCAAACAGGCTCTGGAAACACCATATATTTT. Translating gives CASSQTGSGNTIYF.